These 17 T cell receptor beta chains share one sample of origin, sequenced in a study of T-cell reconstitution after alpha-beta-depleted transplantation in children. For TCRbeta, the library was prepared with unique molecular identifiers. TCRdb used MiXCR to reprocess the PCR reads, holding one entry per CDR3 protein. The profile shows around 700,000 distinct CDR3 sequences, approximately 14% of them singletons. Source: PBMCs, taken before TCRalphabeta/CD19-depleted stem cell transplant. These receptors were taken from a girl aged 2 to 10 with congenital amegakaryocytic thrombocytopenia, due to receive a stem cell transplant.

The CDR3 DNA sequence: TGCGCCAGCAGCTTGTCCGGGACAGGGGGCTTTGAGCAGTTCTTC. Residues: CASSLSGTGGFEQFF. This chain joins TRBV5-1 and TRBJ2-1; 12 bases are a match to TRBD1. The CDR3 runs 15 residues. CDR1 and CDR2 (germline): SGHRS, YFSETQ. V trimming: 1 base; J trimming: 9 bases; junction bases outside the gene matches: 5.

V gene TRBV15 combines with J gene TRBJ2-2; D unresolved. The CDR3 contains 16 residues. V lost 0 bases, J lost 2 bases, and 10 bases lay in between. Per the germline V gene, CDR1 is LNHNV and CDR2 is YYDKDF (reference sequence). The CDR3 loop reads CATSRDQGLNTGELFF. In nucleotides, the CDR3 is TGTGCCACCAGCAGAGATCAAGGCCTAAACACCGGGGAGCTGTTTTTT.

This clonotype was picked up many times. The CDR3 sequence: CASSLIQYEQYF. The CDR3 nucleotides read TGCGCCAGCAGCTTAATCCAATACGAGCAGTACTTC. V and J are TRBV5-1 and TRBJ2-7; D uncertain. Deletions cut 2 bases from V and 4 bases from J, with 7 bases between. The CDR3 covers 12 residues. Germline assignment: CDR1 SGHRS and CDR2 YFSETQ.

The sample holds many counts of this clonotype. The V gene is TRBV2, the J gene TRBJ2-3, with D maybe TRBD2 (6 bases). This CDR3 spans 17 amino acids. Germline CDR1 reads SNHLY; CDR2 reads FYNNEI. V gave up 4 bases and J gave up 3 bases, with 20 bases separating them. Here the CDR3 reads CASSAVGGSIGTDTQYF. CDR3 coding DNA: TGTGCCAGCAGTGCGGTTGGAGGGTCAATTGGGACAGATACGCAGTATTTT.

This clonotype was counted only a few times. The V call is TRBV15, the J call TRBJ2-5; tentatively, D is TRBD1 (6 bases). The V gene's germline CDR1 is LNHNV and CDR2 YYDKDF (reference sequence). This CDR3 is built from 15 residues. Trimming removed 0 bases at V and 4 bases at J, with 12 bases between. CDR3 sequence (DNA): TGTGCCACCAGCAGAGATGCAGGGGCGGCAGAGACCCAGTACTTC. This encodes CATSRDAGAAETQYF.

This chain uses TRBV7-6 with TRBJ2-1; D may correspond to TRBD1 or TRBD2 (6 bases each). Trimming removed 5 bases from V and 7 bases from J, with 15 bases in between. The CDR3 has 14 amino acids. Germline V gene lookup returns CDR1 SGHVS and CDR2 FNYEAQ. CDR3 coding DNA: TGTGCCAGCAGCAGGGGGGACCCTAGGAATGAGCAGTTCTTC. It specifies CASSRGDPRNEQFF.

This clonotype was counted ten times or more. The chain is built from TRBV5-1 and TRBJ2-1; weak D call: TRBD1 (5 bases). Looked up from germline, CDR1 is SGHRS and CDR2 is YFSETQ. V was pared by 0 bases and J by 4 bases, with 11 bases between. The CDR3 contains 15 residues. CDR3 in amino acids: CASSLGDSGYNEQFF. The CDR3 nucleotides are TGCGCCAGCAGCTTGGGAGACAGTGGGTACAATGAGCAGTTCTTC.

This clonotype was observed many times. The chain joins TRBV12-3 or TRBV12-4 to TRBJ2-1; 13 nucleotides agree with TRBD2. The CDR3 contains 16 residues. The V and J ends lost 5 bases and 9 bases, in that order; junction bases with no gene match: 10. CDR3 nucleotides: TGTGCCAGCAGTAGGGGACTAGCGGGATCCCGTAGTGAGCAGTTCTTC. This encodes CASSRGLAGSRSEQFF.

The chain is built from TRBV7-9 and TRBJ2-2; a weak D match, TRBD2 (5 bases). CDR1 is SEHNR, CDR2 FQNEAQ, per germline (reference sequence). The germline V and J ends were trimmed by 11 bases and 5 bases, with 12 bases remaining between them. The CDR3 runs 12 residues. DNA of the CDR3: TGTGCCCCTTCCGGGGAGACCGGGGAGCTGTTTTTT. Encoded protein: CAPSGETGELFF.

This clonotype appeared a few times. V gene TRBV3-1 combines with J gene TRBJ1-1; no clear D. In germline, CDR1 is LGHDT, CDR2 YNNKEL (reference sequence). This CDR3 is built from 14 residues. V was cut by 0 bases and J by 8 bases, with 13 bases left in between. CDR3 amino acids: CASSQEELGREAFF. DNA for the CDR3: TGTGCCAGCAGCCAAGAAGAATTAGGCAGGGAAGCTTTCTTT.

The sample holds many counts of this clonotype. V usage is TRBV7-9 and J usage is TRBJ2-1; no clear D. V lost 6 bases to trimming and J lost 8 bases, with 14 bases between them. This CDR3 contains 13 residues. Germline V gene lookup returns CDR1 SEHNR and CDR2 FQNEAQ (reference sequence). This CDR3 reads CASSIGPNDEQFF. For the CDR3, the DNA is TGTGCCAGCAGTATTGGGCCCAACGATGAGCAGTTCTTC.

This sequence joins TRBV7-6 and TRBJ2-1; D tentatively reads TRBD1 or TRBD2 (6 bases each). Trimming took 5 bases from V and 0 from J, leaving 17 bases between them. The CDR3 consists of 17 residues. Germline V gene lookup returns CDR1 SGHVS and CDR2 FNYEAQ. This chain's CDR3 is CASSPRGVTVSYNEQFF. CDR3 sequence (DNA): TGTGCCAGCAGCCCAAGGGGGGTGACAGTCTCCTACAATGAGCAGTTCTTC.

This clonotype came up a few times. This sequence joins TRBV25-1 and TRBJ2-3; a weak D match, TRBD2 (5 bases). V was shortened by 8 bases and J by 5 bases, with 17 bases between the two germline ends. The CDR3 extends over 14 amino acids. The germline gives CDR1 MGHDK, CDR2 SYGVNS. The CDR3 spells CASGIREGRDTQYF. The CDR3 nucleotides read TGTGCCAGCGGGATTCGAGAGGGCAGAGATACGCAGTATTTT. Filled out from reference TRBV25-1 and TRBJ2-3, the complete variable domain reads EADIYQTPRYLVIGTGKKITLECSQTMGHDKMYWYQQDPGMELHLIHYSYGVNSTEKGDLSSESTVSRIRTEHFPLTLESARPSHTSQYLCASGIREGRDTQYFGPGTRLTVL.

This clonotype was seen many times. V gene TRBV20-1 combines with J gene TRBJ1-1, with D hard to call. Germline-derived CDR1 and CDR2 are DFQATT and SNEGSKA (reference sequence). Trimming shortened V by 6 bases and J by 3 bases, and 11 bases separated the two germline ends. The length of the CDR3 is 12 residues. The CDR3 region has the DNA TGCAGTGCATCGGACGGCTACACTGAAGCTTTCTTT. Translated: CSASDGYTEAFF.

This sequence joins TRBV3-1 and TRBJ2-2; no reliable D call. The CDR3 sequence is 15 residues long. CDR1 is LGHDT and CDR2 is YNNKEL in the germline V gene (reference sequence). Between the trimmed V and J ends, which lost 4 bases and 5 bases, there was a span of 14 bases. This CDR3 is CASSPTTVATGELFF. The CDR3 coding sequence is TGTGCCAGCAGCCCCACAACTGTGGCAACCGGGGAGCTGTTTTTT.

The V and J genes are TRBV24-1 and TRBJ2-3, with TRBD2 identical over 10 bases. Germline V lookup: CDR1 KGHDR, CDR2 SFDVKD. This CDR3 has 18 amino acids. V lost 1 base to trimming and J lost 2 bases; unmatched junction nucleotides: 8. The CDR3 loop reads CATSDFRLAGENTDTQYF. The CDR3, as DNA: TGTGCCACCAGTGATTTTCGCCTAGCGGGAGAGAACACAGATACGCAGTATTTT.

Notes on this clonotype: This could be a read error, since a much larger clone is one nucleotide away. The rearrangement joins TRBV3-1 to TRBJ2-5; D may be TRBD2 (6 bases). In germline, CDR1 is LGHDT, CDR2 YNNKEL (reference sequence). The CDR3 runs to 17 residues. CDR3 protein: CATSQVKRLAGSGTQYF. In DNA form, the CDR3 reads TGTGCCACCAGCCAAGTTAAGAGATTGGCGGGATCGGGTACCCAGTACTTC.